This record concerns one TCR beta chain sequence. Its target is unknown. V lost 1 base and J 2 bases, leaving 13 bases between the germline ends. CDR1 is SGHDT, CDR2 YYEEEE, per germline. This CDR3 is 15 amino acids long. The method was immunoSEQ multiplex PCR; TCRdb's version includes in-frame clones alone and lacks a portion of them. The sample has some 16,000 clones; 80% to 90% are singletons. The time point denotes: cycle 4 day 1 (C4D1), after less than 7 weeks of nivolumab. Each patient's relapse followed autologous stem cell transplantation, and brentuximab vedotin exposure varied. This record belongs to a study of PD-1 blockade in classical Hodgkin lymphoma. Study-level findings and limits: The diversity seen at baseline in complete responders resembled that of newly diagnosed patients. Factors driving the repertoire differences, possibly disease activity or prior therapy, remain undefined. Before treatment, TCR diversity in newly diagnosed patients was reportedly lower than in healthy donors. TCR diversity rose significantly by C4D1 in CD4+ but not CD8+ cells.

The specimen was peripheral blood mononuclear cells (PBMCs), collected before the fourth cycle of nivolumab. The chain recombines TRBV5-6 with TRBJ2-7; D is unclear. This clonotype was sampled from a human donor with classical Hodgkin lymphoma. Here the CDR3 reads CASSLYSRGTYEQYF. The CDR3 nucleotides read TGTGCCAGCAGCTTGTACTCGCGCGGTACCTACGAGCAGTACTTC.